What follows are 31 T cell receptor beta chains derived from one specimen sequenced in a study of shared clonotypes between healthy human individuals. Sequencing used immunoSEQ multiplex PCR; TCRdb keeps in-frame clones, though not all of them. The data show 950,000 to 1,100,000 clones, around 75% seen once. The sample was memory CD4+ T cells sorted from blood. Subset here: CD45RA-negative fraction. The receptors were gathered from a man between 18 and 29 years old in good health.

This clone was detected only once. The gene calls are TRBV25-1 and TRBJ2-5; TRBD2 is a possible D gene (7 bases). Between the trimmed V and J ends, which lost 1 base and 4 bases, there was a span of 16 bases. Germline V CDR1 and CDR2: MGHDK, SYGVNS. The CDR3 consists of 16 residues. CDR3 DNA sequence: TGTGCCAGCAGTGAATCAAGGGGGAGGGCCGGAGAGACCCAGTACTTC. Amino acids: CASSESRGRAGETQYF.

CDR3 coding DNA: TGTGCCACCAAATTCAGGGGTGAGAACACTGAAGCTTTCTTT. It encodes CATKFRGENTEAFF. The chain recombines TRBV10-3 with TRBJ1-1; possible D gene TRBD1, 6 bases. V lost 10 bases to trimming and J lost 1 base, with 16 bases between them. Germline V gene data show CDR1 as ENHRY and CDR2 as SYGVKD. This CDR3 region has 14 residues.

This clone was seen only a few times. The genes are TRBV30 and TRBJ2-3; D might be TRBD2 (6 bases). Germline V gene lookup returns CDR1 GTSNPN and CDR2 SVGIG (reference sequence). CDR3 length: 15 residues. V shed 3 bases and J shed 6 bases, with 19 bases lying between them. The CDR3 is CAWSTGSGQVDTQYF. CDR3 nucleotides: TGTGCCTGGAGCACCGGTAGCGGTCAGGTGGATACGCAGTATTTT.

This sequence joins TRBV21-1 and TRBJ2-5; the listed D gene, TRBD2, was not tested against the DNA. TRBV21-1 is flagged as a pseudogene. The CDR3 has 14 residues. The DNA for the CDR3 is TGTGCCAGCGGGTCTCGGGGGGGGGAAGAGACCCAGTACTTC. It specifies CASGSRGGEETQYF.

This chain uses TRBV28 with TRBJ2-7, with 8 nucleotides matching TRBD2. After removal of 4 bases from V and 0 bases from J, the junction contained 14 bases not matched to a gene. The germline V gene encodes CDR1 MDHEN and CDR2 SYDVKM. The CDR3 sequence is 18 residues long. The CDR3 loop is CASSWAGGPLQFSYEQYF. CDR3 sequence (DNA): TGTGCCAGCAGTTGGGCGGGGGGCCCTCTTCAATTCTCCTACGAGCAGTACTTC.

This clone was recorded at least ten times. The chain combines TRBV5-1 with TRBJ2-2; 8 bases are a match to TRBD1. The CDR3 loop spans 15 amino acids. In germline, CDR1 is SGHRS, CDR2 YFSETQ. V lost 4 bases and J lost 4; bases outside the gene matches: 6. Here the CDR3 DNA reads TGCGCCAGCAGCATCGACAGGGGAGGCACCGGGGAGCTGTTTTTT. This codes for CASSIDRGGTGELFF.

The chain carries TRBV6-5 and TRBJ1-1, with D uncertain. The V gene lost 6 bases and the J gene lost 11 bases, with 16 bases spanning the gap. Looked up from germline, CDR1 is MNHEY and CDR2 is SVGAGI. The CDR3 has 12 amino acids. The CDR3 DNA reads as TGTGCCAGCAGACCAGACGGCCTAAGGGCTTTCTTT. This encodes CASRPDGLRAFF.

The CDR3: CASSPVGTSGGEYQETQYF. In DNA form, the CDR3 reads TGTGCCAGCTCACCCGTCGGGACTAGCGGGGGGGAGTACCAAGAGACCCAGTACTTC. The chain employs TRBV18 and TRBJ2-5, with 16 positions matching TRBD2. Germline V gene data show CDR1 as KGHSH and CDR2 as LQKENI. The J segment lost 0 bases and the V segment lost 3 bases, leaving 7 bases of the junction unmatched. This CDR3 contains 19 residues.

The J gene is TRBJ1-2, the V gene TRBV11-2; D call uncertain. Germline values: CDR1 SGHAT, CDR2 FQNNGV. The CDR3 runs 13 residues. V dropped 5 bases and J dropped 2 bases, with 9 bases sitting between them. The chain's CDR3 is CASSRDGNYGYTF. The DNA of the CDR3 is TGTGCCAGCAGCCGCGACGGAAACTATGGCTACACCTTC.

This clone was counted once. The CDR3 DNA sequence: TGCGCCAGCAGCTTGGCGGGTTTTACCTACGAGCAGTACTTC. It encodes CASSLAGFTYEQYF. The chain combines TRBV5-1 with TRBJ2-7; D remains unclear. Trimming pared 0 bases from V and 2 bases from J, leaving 9 bases between. This CDR3 is built from 14 residues. Per germline, CDR1 SGHRS and CDR2 YFSETQ.

The chain carries TRBV30 and TRBJ2-3; possibly TRBD2 for D (5 bases). Per germline, CDR1 GTSNPN and CDR2 SVGIG (reference sequence). The CDR3 has 13 amino acids. Trimming took off 2 bases at V and 4 bases at J, with 10 bases between the two ends. The CDR3 region is CAWSQGSSDTQYF. CDR3 nucleotide sequence: TGTGCCTGGAGTCAAGGGAGCTCAGATACGCAGTATTTT.

The genes are TRBV28 and TRBJ2-4, with TRBD2 matching over 10 bases. The CDR3 runs 19 residues. With 5 bases clipped from V and 0 bases from J, the junction kept 13 bases outside the gene matches. CDR1 is MDHEN and CDR2 is SYDVKM in the germline V gene. CDR3 in DNA: TGTGCCAGCAGTCTCCCTAGCGGGGGAGGATCCTTAGCCAAAAACATTCAGTACTTC. Translating gives CASSLPSGGGSLAKNIQYF.

This clone was observed a few times. The sample has other DNA sequences that encode this CDR3 too. The rearrangement links TRBV19 to TRBJ2-7; 9 bases align to TRBD1. After removal of 6 bases from V and 0 bases from J, the junction contained 3 bases not matched to a gene. Per the germline V gene, CDR1 is LNHDA and CDR2 is SQIVND (reference sequence). The CDR3 consists of 14 residues. The CDR3 DNA reads TGTGCCAGTAGCTCGACAGGGGGCTCCTACGAGCAGTACTTC. Protein: CASSSTGGSYEQYF.

Only a few counts were recorded for this clone. The V call is TRBV29-1, the J call TRBJ1-1, with 8 bases lining up with TRBD1. The germline CDR1 and CDR2 sequences are SQVTM and ANQGSEA. The ends lost 4 bases at V and 1 base at J; junction bases unmatched: 2. The CDR3 runs 13 residues. In DNA form, the CDR3 reads TGCAGCGTTGCCCAGGGGGCGAACACTGAAGCTTTCTTT. Encoded protein: CSVAQGANTEAFF.

The gene calls are TRBV30 and TRBJ2-5, with D unclear. This CDR3 contains 15 residues. Germline loops: CDR1 GTSNPN, CDR2 SVGIG (reference sequence). With 1 base removed from V and 3 bases from J, the gap between germline ends came to 15 bases. The CDR3 nucleotides are TGTGCCTGGAGTGACTACAAACCTAAGAAAGAGACCCAGTACTTC. This encodes CAWSDYKPKKETQYF.

The V call is TRBV7-9, the J call TRBJ1-2; perhaps TRBD1 as D (6 bases). Between the trimmed V and J ends, which lost 1 base and 3 bases, there was a span of 18 bases. The CDR3 is 17 residues long. Per germline, CDR1 SEHNR and CDR2 FQNEAQ (reference sequence). The DNA for the CDR3 is TGTGCCAGCAGCTTAGGCTGGGGGCGCCGAGAGGACTATGGCTACACCTTC. The encoded protein is CASSLGWGRREDYGYTF.

This clone was observed a handful of times. The chain uses TRBV6-1 and TRBJ2-7; no clear D. Trimming cost V 1 base and J 3 bases, with 4 bases left between them. Germline assignment: CDR1 MNHNS and CDR2 SASEGT. This CDR3 spans 12 amino acids. The DNA of the CDR3 is TGTGCCAGCAGTGAAGTGAACTACGAGCAGTACTTC. Its protein product is CASSEVNYEQYF.

The gene calls are TRBV6-1 and TRBJ2-5, with D hard to call. The V end lost 4 bases, the J end lost 5 bases, and 11 bases lay between the germline ends. Germline V lookup: CDR1 MNHNS, CDR2 SASEGT. This CDR3 spans 13 amino acids. CDR3: CASSALRAETQYF. The CDR3 nucleotides read TGTGCCAGCAGTGCCCTAAGGGCGGAGACCCAGTACTTC.

For this clone: Other nucleotide sequences in the sample specify the same CDR3. The V call is TRBV30, the J call TRBJ1-1; D is uncertain. Per germline, CDR1 GTSNPN and CDR2 SVGIG (reference sequence). The CDR3 consists of 11 residues. V was pared by 0 bases and J by 5 bases, with 4 bases between. The CDR3 coding sequence is TGTGCCTGGAGTGTAAAAACTGAAGCTTTCTTT. Encoded protein: CAWSVKTEAFF.

This clone was seen only a few times. The chain uses TRBV4-2 and TRBJ2-5; perhaps D is TRBD1 or TRBD2 (6 bases each). The V and J ends lost 1 base and 5 bases respectively, with 14 bases between them. The CDR3 is 15 amino acids. Germline assignment: CDR1 LGHNA and CDR2 YNFKEQ. This CDR3 is CASSQGGALVETQYF. The CDR3 DNA reads as TGTGCCAGCAGCCAAGGGGGGGCCCTCGTCGAGACCCAGTACTTC.

The chain uses TRBV4-1 and TRBJ1-4, with 8 bases matching TRBD1. This CDR3 has 18 amino acids. Germline V gene sequence: CDR1 MGHRA, CDR2 YSYEKL. Germline trimming cut 5 bases from V and 2 bases from J; bases unmatched to any gene: 13. CDR3 bases: TGCGCCAGCAGCTATAAGACAGGGGCGAGGTCGACTAATGAAAAACTGTTTTTT. It specifies CASSYKTGARSTNEKLFF.

This clone was detected a few times. This chain links TRBV11-2 with TRBJ1-2; 9 bases line up with TRBD1. Trimming at V came to 5 bases and at J to 4 bases, leaving 14 bases not matched to a gene. Germline assignment: CDR1 SGHAT and CDR2 FQNNGV. CDR3 length: 17 residues. CDR3 DNA: TGTGCCAGCAGCAGACCGGGACAGGGACTGATCTCCTATGGCTACACCTTC. Translated: CASSRPGQGLISYGYTF.

The V and J genes are TRBV7-9 and TRBJ1-6; the match to TRBD1 covers 12 bases. This CDR3 comprises 16 residues. Germline-derived CDR1 and CDR2 are SEHNR and FQNEAQ (reference sequence). The V gene end was trimmed by 5 bases and the J gene end by 9 bases; junction bases not matched to a gene: 8. CDR3 sequence reads: CASSRPGQGAGSPLHF. The CDR3 nucleotides are TGTGCCAGCAGCCGCCCGGGACAGGGGGCAGGTTCACCCCTCCACTTT.

A word on this clone: A far larger clone is only one base removed, so a read error is likely. The chain combines TRBV5-1 with TRBJ2-3, with 13 bases that match TRBD2. This CDR3 spans 15 amino acids. Germline assignment: CDR1 SGHRS and CDR2 YFSETQ. With 4 bases clipped from V and 3 bases from J, the junction kept 2 bases outside the gene matches. This CDR3 is CASSAGLAGTDTQYF. DNA of the CDR3: TGCGCCAGCAGCGCGGGACTAGCGGGGACAGATACGCAGTATTTT.

The gene calls are TRBV5-1 and TRBJ2-3, with 7 bases identical to TRBD2. This CDR3 has 15 residues. The V and J ends lost 4 bases and 2 bases, in that order; junction bases with no gene match: 7. Germline V lookup: CDR1 SGHRS, CDR2 YFSETQ. The CDR3 region has the DNA TGCGCCAGCAGCCCTACTAGCGTTTACACAGATACGCAGTATTTT. Amino acids: CASSPTSVYTDTQYF. Filled out from reference TRBV5-1 and TRBJ2-3, the complete variable domain reads KAGVTQTPRYLIKTRGQQVTLSCSPISGHRSVSWYQQTPGQGLQFLFEYFSETQRNKGNFPGRFSGRQFSNSRSEMNVSTLELGDSALYLCASSPTSVYTDTQYFGPGTRLTVL.

The V and J genes are TRBV28 and TRBJ1-2, with a tentative D call TRBD1 (5 bases). The CDR3 has 13 residues. V was trimmed by 10 bases and J by 6 bases, leaving 18 bases between them. Germline V lookup: CDR1 MDHEN, CDR2 SYDVKM. In DNA, the CDR3 is TGTGCCACCCAGGGAGTTGGGTCCGATGGCTACACCTTC. It is translated as CATQGVGSDGYTF.

The chain has TRBV7-9 and TRBJ2-6, with TRBD1 as a possible D gene (6 bases). Germline V gene sequence: CDR1 SEHNR, CDR2 FQNEAQ (reference sequence). The CDR3 contains 16 residues. Trimming removed 5 bases at V and 1 base at J, with 12 bases between. The CDR3 sequence is CASSPSTGSGANVLTF. CDR3 nucleotide sequence: TGTGCCAGCAGCCCGTCTACAGGGTCTGGGGCCAACGTCCTGACTTTC.

The V call is TRBV5-1, the J call TRBJ2-5; 7 bases line up with TRBD2. Germline V gene lookup returns CDR1 SGHRS and CDR2 YFSETQ. This CDR3 has 15 residues. Trimming at V came to 5 bases and at J to 4 bases, leaving 11 bases not matched to a gene. In DNA, the CDR3 is TGCGCCAGCAGTTCCTCAACCGGGGAGGGAGAGACCCAGTACTTC. It codes for CASSSSTGEGETQYF.

The gene calls are TRBV19 and TRBJ2-1, with TRBD2 identical over 7 bases. The CDR3 is 14 residues long. Trimming removed 6 bases from V and 6 bases from J; junction bases left unmatched: 8. Per the germline V gene, CDR1 is LNHDA and CDR2 is SQIVND (reference sequence). The CDR3 reads CASRVKGRANEQFF. The CDR3 DNA is TGTGCCAGTAGGGTCAAAGGGAGGGCCAATGAGCAGTTCTTC.

This rearrangement joins TRBV5-1 to TRBJ2-1; TRBD2 might be the D (5 bases). The V gene's germline CDR1 is SGHRS and CDR2 YFSETQ. The CDR3 length is 16 residues. The V gene lost 6 bases and the J gene lost 2 bases, with 18 bases spanning the gap. Written as DNA, the CDR3 is TGCGCCAGCACCTCCCAACCTAGCCCAGCCTACAATGAGCAGTTCTTC. It specifies CASTSQPSPAYNEQFF.

This clone was recorded a few times. The J gene is TRBJ1-3, the V gene TRBV7-9; D gene ambiguous. Deletions cut 5 bases from V and 4 bases from J, with 12 bases between. CDR1 SEHNR and CDR2 FQNEAQ come from the germline V gene (reference sequence). CDR3 length: 14 residues. The CDR3 region has the DNA TGTGCCAGCAGCCCAAGCCTGGGAGGAAACACCATATATTTT. It translates to CASSPSLGGNTIYF.